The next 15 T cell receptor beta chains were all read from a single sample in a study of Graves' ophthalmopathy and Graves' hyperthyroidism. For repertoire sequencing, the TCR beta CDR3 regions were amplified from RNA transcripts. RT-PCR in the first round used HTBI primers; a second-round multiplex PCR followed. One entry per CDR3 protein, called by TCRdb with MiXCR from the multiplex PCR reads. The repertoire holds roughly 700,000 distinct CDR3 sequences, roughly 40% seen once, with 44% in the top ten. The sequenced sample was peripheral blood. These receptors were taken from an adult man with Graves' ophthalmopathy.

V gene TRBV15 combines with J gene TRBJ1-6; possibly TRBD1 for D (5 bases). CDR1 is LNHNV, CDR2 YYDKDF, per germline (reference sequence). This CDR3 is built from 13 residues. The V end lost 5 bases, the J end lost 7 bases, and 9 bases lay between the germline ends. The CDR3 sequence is CATSPRDNSPLHF. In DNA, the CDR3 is TGTGCCACCAGCCCCCGGGACAATTCACCCCTCCACTTT.

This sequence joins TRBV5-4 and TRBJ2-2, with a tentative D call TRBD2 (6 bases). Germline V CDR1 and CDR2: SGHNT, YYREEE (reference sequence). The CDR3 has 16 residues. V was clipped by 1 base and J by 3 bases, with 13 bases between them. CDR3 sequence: CASSLFRGKDTGELFF. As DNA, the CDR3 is TGTGCCAGCAGCTTGTTCCGCGGGAAGGACACCGGGGAGCTGTTTTTT.

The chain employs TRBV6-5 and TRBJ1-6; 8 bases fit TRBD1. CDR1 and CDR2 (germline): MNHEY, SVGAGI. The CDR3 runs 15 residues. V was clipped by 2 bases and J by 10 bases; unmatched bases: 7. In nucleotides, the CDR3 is TGTGCCAGCAGTTACCTGGGACAGGTGAACTCACCCCTCCACTTT. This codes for CASSYLGQVNSPLHF.

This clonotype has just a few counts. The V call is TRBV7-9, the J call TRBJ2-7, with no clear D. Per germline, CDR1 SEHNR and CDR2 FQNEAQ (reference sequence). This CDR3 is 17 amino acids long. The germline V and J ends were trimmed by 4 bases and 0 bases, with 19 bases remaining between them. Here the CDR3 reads CASSYAWMGSDSYEQYF. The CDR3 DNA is TGTGCCAGCAGCTACGCGTGGATGGGATCCGACTCCTACGAGCAGTACTTC. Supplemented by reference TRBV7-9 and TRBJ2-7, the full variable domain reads DTGVSQNPRHKITKRGQNVTFRCDPISEHNRLYWYRQTLGQGPEFLTYFQNEAQLEKSRLLSDRFSAERPKGSFSTLEIQRTEQGDSAMYLCASSYAWMGSDSYEQYFGPGTRLTVT.

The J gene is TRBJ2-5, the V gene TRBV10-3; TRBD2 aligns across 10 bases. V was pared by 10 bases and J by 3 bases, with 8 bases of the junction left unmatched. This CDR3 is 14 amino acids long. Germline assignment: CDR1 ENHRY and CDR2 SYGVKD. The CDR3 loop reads CASIGLAAEETQYF. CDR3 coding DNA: TGTGCCAGCATTGGACTAGCGGCAGAAGAGACCCAGTACTTC.

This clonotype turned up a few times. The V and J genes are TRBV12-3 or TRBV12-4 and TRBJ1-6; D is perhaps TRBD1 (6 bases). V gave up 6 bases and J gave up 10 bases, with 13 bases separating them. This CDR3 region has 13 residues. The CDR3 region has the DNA TGTGCCAGCAGACCTAGGGGGGAATCACCCCTCCACTTT. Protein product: CASRPRGESPLHF.

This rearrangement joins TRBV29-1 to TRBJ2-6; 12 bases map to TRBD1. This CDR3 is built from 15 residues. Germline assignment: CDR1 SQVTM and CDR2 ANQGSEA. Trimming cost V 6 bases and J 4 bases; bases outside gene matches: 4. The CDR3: CSVRGQGAGANVLTF. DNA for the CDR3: TGCAGCGTGAGGGGACAGGGGGCGGGGGCCAACGTCCTGACTTTC.

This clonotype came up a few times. CDR3 nucleotides: TGTGCCAGTAGTATCTACAGGGCCGGTAATGAAAAACTGTTTTTT. Translated, it gives CASSIYRAGNEKLFF. V usage is TRBV19 and J usage is TRBJ1-4; maybe TRBD1 (6 bases). V gave up 3 bases and J gave up 4 bases, with 12 bases separating them. The CDR3 consists of 15 residues. Germline CDR1 LNHDA, CDR2 SQIVND (reference sequence).

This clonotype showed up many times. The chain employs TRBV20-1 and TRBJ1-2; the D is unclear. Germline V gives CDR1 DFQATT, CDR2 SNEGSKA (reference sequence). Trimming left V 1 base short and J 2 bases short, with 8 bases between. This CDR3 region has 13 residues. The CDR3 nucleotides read TGCAGTGCTAGAGCTCCAAAAAACTATGGCTACACCTTC. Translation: CSARAPKNYGYTF.

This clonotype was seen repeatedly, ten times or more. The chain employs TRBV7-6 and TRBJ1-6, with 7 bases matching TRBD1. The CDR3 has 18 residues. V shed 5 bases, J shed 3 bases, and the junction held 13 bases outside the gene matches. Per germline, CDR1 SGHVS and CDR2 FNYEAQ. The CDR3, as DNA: TGTGCCAGCAGCGCGGCCAGTGGGGACAGTTTCTATAATTCACCCCTCCACTTT. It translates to CASSAASGDSFYNSPLHF.

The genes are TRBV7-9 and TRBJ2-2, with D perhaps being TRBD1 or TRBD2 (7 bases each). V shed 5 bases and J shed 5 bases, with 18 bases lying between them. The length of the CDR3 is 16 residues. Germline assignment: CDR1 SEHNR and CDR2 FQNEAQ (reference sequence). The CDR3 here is CASSRVGGGYTGELFF. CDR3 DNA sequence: TGTGCCAGCAGCCGCGTGGGAGGGGGCTATACCGGGGAGCTGTTTTTT.

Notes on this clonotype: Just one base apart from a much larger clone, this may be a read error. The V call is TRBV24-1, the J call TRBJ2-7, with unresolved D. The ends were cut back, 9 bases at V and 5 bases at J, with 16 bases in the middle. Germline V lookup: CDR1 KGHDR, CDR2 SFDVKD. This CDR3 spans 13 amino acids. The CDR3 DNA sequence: TGTGCCACCCCTGACCTCGGACCCCACGAGCAGTACTTC. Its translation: CATPDLGPHEQYF.

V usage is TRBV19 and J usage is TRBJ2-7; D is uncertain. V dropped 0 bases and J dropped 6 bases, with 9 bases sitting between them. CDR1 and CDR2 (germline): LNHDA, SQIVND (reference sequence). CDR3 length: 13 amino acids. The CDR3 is CASSIDVYSEQYF. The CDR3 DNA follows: TGTGCCAGTAGTATAGATGTCTACTCCGAGCAGTACTTC.

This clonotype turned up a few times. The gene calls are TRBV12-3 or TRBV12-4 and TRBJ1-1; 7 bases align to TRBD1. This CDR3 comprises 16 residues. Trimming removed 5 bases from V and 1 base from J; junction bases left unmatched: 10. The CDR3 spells CASSPRQGLGNTEAFF. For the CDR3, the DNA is TGTGCCAGCAGTCCCCGACAGGGACTCGGGAACACTGAAGCTTTCTTT.

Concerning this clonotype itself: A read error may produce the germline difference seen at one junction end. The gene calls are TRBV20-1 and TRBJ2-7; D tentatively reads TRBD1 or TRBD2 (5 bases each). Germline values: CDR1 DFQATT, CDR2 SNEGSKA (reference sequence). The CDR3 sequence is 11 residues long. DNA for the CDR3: TGCAGTGCCAGGGAGTATGCCGAGCAGTGCTTC. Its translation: CSAREYAEQCF.